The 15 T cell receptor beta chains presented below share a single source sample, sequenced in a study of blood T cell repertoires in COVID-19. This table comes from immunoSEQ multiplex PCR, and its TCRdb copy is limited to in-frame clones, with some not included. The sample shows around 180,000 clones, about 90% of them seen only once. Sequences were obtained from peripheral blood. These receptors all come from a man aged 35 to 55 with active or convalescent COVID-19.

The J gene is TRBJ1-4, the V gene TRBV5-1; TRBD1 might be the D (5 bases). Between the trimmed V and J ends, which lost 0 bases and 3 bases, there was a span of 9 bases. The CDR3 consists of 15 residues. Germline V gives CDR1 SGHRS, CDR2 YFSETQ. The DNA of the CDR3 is TGCGCCAGCAGCTTGGCCAGGGCGGCTAATGAAAAACTGTTTTTT. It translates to CASSLARAANEKLFF.

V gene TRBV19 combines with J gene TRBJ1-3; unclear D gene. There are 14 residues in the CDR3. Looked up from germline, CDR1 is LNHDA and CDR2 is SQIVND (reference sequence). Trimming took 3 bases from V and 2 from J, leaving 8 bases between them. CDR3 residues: CASSISGAGNTIYF. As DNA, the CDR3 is TGTGCCAGTAGTATCTCCGGGGCTGGAAACACCATATATTTT.

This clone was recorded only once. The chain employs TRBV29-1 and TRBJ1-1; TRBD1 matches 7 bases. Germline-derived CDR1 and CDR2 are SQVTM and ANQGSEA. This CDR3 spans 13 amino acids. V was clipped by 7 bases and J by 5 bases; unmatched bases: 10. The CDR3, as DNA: TGCAGCGCCGCAGGGGGTAGAGGGACTGAAGCTTTCTTT. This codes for CSAAGGRGTEAFF.

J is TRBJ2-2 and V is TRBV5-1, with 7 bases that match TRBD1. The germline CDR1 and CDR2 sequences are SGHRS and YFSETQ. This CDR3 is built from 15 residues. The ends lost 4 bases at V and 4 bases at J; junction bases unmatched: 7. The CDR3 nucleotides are TGCGCCAGCAGCGCCTACAGGGGACGCACCGGGGAGCTGTTTTTT. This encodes CASSAYRGRTGELFF.

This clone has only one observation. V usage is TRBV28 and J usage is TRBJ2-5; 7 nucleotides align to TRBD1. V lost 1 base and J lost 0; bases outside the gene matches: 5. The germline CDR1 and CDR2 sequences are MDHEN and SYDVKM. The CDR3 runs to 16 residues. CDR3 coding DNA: TGTGCCAGCAGTTTATCCTCGACAGGGTACCAAGAGACCCAGTACTTC. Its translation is CASSLSSTGYQETQYF. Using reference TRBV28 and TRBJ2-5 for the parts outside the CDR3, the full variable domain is DVKVTQSSRYLVKRTGEKVFLECVQDMDHENMFWYRQDPGLGLRLIYFSYDVKMKEKGDIPEGYSVSREKKERFSLILESASTNQTSMYLCASSLSSTGYQETQYFGPGTRLLVL.

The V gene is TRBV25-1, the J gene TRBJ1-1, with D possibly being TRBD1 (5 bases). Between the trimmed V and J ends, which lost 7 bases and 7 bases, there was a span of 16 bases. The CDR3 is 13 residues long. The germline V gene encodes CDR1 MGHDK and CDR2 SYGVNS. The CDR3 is CASISGGAREAFF. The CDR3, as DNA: TGTGCCAGCATTTCGGGAGGGGCCCGTGAAGCTTTCTTT.

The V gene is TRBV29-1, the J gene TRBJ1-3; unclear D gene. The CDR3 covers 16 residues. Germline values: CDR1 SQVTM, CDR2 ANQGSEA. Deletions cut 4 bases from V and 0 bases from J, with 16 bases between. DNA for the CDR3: TGCAGCGTTGCGTACTTTGGGCAGCTCTCTGGAAACACCATATATTTT. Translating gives CSVAYFGQLSGNTIYF. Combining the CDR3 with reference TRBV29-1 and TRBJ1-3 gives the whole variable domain SAVISQKPSRDICQRGTSLTIQCQVDSQVTMMFWYRQQPGQSLTLIATANQGSEATYESGFVIDKFPISRPNLTFSTLTVSNMSPEDSSIYLCSVAYFGQLSGNTIYFGEGSWLTVV.

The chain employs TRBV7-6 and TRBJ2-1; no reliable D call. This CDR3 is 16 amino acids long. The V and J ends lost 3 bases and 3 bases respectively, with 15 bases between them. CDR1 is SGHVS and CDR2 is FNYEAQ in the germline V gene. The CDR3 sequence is CASSFSSSEGYNEQFF. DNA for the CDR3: TGTGCCAGCAGCTTTTCATCCAGCGAAGGCTACAATGAGCAGTTCTTC. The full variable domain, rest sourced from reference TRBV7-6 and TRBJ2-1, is GAGVSQSPRYKVTKRGQDVALRCDPISGHVSLYWYRQALGQGPEFLTYFNYEAQQDKSGLPNDRFSAERPEGSISTLTIQRTEQRDSAMYRCASSFSSSEGYNEQFFGPGTRLTVL.

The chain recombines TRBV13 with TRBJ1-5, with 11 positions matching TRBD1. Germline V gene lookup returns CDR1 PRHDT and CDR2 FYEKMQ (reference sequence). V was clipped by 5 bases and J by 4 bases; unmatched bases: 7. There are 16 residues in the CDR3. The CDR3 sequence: CASSERDRGTNQPQHF. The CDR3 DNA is TGTGCCAGCAGCGAACGGGACAGGGGGACGAATCAGCCCCAGCATTTT.

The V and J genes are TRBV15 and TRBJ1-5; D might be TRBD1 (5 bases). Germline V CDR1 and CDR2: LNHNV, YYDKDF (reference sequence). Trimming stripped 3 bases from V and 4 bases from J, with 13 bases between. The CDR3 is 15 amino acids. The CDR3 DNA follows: TGTGCCACCAGCAGGGCGGGGGGTAGTAATCAGCCCCAGCATTTT. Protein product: CATSRAGGSNQPQHF.

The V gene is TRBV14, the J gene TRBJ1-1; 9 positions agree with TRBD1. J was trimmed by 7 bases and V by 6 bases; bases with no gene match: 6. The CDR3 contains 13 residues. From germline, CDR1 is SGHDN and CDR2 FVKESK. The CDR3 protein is CASRAQGAIEAFF. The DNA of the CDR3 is TGTGCCAGCAGGGCACAGGGGGCGATTGAAGCTTTCTTT. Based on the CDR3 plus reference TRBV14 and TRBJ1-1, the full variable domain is EAGVTQFPSHSVIEKGQTVTLRCDPISGHDNLYWYRRVMGKEIKFLLHFVKESKQDESGMPNNRFLAERTGGTYSTLKVQPAELEDSGVYFCASRAQGAIEAFFGQGTRLTVV.

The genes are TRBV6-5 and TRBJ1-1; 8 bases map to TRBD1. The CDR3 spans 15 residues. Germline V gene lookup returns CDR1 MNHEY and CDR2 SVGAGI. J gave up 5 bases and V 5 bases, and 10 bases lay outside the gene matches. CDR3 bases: TGTGCCAGCAGTCCACCTCGGACAGGGAATACTGAAGCTTTCTTT. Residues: CASSPPRTGNTEAFF.

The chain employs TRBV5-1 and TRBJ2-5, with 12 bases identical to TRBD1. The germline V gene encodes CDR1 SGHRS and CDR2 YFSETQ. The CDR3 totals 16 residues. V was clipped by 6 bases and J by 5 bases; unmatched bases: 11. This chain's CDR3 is CASIPTGTGGVETQYF. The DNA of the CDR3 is TGCGCCAGCATTCCGACCGGGACAGGGGGCGTGGAGACCCAGTACTTC.

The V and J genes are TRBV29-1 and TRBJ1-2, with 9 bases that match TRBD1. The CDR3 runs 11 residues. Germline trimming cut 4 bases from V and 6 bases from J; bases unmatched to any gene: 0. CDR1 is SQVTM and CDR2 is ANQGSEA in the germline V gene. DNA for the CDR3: TGCAGCGTTGGACAGGGGGATGGCTACACCTTC. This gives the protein CSVGQGDGYTF.

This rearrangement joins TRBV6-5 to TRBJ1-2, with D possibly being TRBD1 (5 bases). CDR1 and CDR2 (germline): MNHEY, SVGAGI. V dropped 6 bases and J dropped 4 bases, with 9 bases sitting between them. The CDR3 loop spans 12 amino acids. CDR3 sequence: CASRGLSYGYTF. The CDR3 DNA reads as TGTGCCAGCAGGGGACTTAGCTATGGCTACACCTTC.